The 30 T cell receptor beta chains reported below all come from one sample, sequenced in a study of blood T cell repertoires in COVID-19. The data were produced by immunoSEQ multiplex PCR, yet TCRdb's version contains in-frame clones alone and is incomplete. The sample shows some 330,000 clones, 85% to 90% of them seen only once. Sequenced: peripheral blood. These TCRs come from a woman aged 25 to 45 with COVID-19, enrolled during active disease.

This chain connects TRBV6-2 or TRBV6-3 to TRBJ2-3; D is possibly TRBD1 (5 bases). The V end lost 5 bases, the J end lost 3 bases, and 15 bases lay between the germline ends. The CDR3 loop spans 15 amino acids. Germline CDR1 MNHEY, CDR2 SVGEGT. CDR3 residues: CASSMVGHRTDTQYF. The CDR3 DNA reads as TGTGCCAGCAGTATGGTAGGACATCGGACAGATACGCAGTATTTT.

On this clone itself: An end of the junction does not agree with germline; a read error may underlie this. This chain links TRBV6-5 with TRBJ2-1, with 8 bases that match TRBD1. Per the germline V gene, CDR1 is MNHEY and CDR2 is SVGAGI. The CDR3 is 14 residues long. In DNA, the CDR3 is TGTGCCAGCAGTCACGAGGCGATGGACAGGGAAAAGATCTTC. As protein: CASSHEAMDREKIF.

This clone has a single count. The CDR3 here is CASSLNLGNTEAFF. The CDR3 DNA is TGTGCCAGCAGCCTCAATCTCGGGAACACTGAAGCTTTCTTT. The rearrangement uses TRBV6-6 and TRBJ1-1; the D is unclear. Germline CDR1 MNHNY, CDR2 SVGAGI (reference sequence). V was clipped by 6 bases and J by 1 base, with 12 bases between them. There are 14 residues in the CDR3.

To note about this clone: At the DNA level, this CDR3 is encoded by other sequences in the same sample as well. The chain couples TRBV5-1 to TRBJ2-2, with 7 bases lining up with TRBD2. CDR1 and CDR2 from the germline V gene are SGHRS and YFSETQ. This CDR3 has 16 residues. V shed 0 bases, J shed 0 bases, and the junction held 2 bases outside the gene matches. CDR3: CASSLAAGANTGELFF. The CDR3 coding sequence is TGCGCCAGCAGCTTGGCGGCGGGGGCGAACACCGGGGAGCTGTTTTTT.

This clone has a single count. As DNA, the CDR3 is TGTGCCAGTAGTGCCGGGACTAGCGCATACCAAGAGACCCAGTACTTC. This codes for CASSAGTSAYQETQYF. The V call is TRBV19, the J call TRBJ2-5; 10 bases are shared with TRBD2. V dropped 5 bases and J dropped 0; count of bases not matched to a gene: 6. Per germline, CDR1 LNHDA and CDR2 SQIVND (reference sequence). CDR3 length equals 16 residues.

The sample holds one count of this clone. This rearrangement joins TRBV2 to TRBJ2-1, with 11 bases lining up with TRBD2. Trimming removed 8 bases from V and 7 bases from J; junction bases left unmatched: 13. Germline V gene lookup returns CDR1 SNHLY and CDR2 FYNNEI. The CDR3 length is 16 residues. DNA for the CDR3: TGTGCCAGCTCTGACCCTAGCGGGGGGCTTGAAAATGAGCAGTTCTTC. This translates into CASSDPSGGLENEQFF.

The CDR3: CASSGRDTRSNQPQHF. The CDR3 DNA reads as TGTGCCAGCAGTGGCCGGGACACAAGAAGCAATCAGCCCCAGCATTTT. The V and J genes are TRBV6-1 and TRBJ1-5; weak D call: TRBD1 (6 bases). Trimming removed 4 bases at V and 1 base at J, with 14 bases between. Germline V gives CDR1 MNHNS, CDR2 SASEGT. The CDR3 has 16 residues.

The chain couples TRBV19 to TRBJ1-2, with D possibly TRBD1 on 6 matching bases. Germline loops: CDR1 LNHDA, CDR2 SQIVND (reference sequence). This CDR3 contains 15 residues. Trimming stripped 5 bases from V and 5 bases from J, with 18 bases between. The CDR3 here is CASSAAGGGLYGYTF. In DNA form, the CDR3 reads TGTGCCAGTAGTGCCGCCGGCGGGGGCCTTTATGGCTACACCTTC.

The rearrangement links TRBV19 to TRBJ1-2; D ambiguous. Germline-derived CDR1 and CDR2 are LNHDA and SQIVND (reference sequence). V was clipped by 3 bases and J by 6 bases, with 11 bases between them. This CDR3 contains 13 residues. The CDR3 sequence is CASSMNYGDGYTF. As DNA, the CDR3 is TGTGCCAGTAGTATGAACTATGGCGATGGCTACACCTTC.

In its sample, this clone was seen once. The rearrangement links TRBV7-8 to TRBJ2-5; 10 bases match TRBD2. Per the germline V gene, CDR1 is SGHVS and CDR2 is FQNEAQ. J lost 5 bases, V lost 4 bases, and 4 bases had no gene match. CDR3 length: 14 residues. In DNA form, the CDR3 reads TGTGCCAGCAGCTCTACTAGCGGGATCGAGACCCAGTACTTC. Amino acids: CASSSTSGIETQYF.

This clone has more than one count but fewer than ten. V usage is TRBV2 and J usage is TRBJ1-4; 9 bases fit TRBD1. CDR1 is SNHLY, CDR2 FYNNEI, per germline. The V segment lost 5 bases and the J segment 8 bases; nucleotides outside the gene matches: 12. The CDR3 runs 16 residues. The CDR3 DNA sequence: TGTGCCAGCAGTCAAAAGCCGGGACAGGGTGGAGAAAAACTGTTTTTT. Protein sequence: CASSQKPGQGGEKLFF.

CDR3 sequence reads: CASSQNRGLGTEAFF. CDR3 nucleotides: TGCGCCAGCAGCCAGAACAGGGGGCTGGGGACTGAAGCTTTCTTT. This chain links TRBV4-1 with TRBJ1-1, with 9 bases matching TRBD1. The trim removed 3 bases at V and 5 bases at J, leaving 7 bases unmatched. Germline V lookup: CDR1 MGHRA, CDR2 YSYEKL. CDR3 length: 15 amino acids.

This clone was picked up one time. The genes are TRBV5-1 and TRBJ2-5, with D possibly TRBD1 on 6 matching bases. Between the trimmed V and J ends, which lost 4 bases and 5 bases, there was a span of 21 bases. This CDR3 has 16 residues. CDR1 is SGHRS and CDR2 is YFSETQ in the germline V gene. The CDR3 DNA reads TGCGCCAGCAGCCTCGGGGACACCCATCGAGGTGAGACCCAGTACTTC. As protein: CASSLGDTHRGETQYF.

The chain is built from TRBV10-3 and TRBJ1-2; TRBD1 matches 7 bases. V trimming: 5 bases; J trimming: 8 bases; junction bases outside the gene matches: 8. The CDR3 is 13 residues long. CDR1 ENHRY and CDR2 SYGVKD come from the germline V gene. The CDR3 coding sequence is TGTGCCATCAGTCGACAGGGTTCGGGCGGCTACACCTTC. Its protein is CAISRQGSGGYTF.

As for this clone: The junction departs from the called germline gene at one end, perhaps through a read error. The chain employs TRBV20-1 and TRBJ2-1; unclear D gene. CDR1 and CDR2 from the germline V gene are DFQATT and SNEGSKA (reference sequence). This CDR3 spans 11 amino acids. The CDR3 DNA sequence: TGCAGTCCTAGGTTGCGTCGTGAGCAGTTCTTC. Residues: CSPRLRREQFF.

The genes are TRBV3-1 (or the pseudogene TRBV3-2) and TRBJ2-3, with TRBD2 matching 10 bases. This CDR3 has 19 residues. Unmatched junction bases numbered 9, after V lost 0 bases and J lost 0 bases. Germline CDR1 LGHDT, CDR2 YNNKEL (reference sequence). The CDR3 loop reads CASSQDPSGGFHSTDTQYF. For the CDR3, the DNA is TGTGCCAGCAGCCAAGATCCTAGCGGGGGTTTTCATAGCACAGATACGCAGTATTTT.

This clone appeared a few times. This CDR3 reads CASSYYESEAFF. CDR3 in DNA: TGTGCCAGCAGTTACTATGAGTCAGAAGCTTTCTTT. This sequence joins TRBV6-6 and TRBJ1-1; no reliable D call. The germline V gene has CDR1 MNHNY and CDR2 SVGAGI (reference sequence). Trimming shortened V by 1 base and J by 8 bases, and 8 bases separated the two germline ends. The CDR3 sequence is 12 residues long.

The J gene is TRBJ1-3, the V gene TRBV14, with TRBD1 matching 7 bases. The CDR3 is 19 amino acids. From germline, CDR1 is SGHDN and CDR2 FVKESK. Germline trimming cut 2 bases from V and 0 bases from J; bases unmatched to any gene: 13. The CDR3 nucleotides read TGTGCCAGCAGCCAATTCTTGCCCGGGACAGCTATCTCTGGAAACACCATATATTTT. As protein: CASSQFLPGTAISGNTIYF.

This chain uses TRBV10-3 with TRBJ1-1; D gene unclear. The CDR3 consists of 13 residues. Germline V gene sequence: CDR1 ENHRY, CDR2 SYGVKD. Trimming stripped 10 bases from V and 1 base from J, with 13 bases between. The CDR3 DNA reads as TGTGCCACAAAACAGCCTCCGAACACTGAAGCTTTCTTT. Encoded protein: CATKQPPNTEAFF.

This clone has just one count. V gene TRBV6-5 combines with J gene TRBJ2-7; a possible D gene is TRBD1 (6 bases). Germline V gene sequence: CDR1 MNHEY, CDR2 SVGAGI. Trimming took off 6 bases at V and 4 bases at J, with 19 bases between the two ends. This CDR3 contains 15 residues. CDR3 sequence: CASRTAGQGIYEQYV. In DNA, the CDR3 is TGTGCCAGCAGGACCGCCGGGCAGGGGATTTACGAGCAGTACGTC.

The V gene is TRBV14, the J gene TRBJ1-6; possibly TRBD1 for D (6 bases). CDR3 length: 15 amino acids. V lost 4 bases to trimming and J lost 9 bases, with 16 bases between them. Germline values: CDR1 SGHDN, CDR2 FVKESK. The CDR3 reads CASSPRTVPVSPLHF. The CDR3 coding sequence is TGTGCCAGCAGCCCCAGGACAGTCCCCGTTTCACCCCTCCACTTT. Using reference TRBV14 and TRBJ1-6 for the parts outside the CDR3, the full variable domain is EAGVTQFPSHSVIEKGQTVTLRCDPISGHDNLYWYRRVMGKEIKFLLHFVKESKQDESGMPNNRFLAERTGGTYSTLKVQPAELEDSGVYFCASSPRTVPVSPLHFGNGTRLTVT.

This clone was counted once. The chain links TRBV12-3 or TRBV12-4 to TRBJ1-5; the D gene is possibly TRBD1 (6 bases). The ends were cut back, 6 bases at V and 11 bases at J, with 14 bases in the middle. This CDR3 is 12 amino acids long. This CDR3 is CASRGSEGAQHF. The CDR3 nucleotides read TGTGCCAGCAGGGGGAGCGAGGGGGCCCAGCATTTT.

The DNA for the CDR3 is TGTGCCAGTAGTGAGGACAGGGTGAGCACTGAAGCTTTCTTT. It translates to CASSEDRVSTEAFF. The chain uses TRBV19 and TRBJ1-1, with TRBD1 identical over 8 bases. The junction had 6 bases not matched to a gene; V was cut back by 5 bases and J by 4 bases. The CDR3 has 14 residues. Germline lookup yields CDR1 LNHDA and CDR2 SQIVND (reference sequence). Combining the CDR3 with reference TRBV19 and TRBJ1-1 gives the whole variable domain DGGITQSPKYLFRKEGQNVTLSCEQNLNHDAMYWYRQDPGQGLRLIYYSQIVNDFQKGDIAEGYSVSREKKESFPLTVTSAQKNPTAFYLCASSEDRVSTEAFFGQGTRLTVV.

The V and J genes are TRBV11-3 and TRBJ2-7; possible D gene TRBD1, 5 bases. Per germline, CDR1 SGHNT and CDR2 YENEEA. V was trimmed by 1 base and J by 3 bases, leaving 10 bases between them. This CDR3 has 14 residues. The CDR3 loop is CASSLGGSNYEQYF. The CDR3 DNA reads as TGTGCCAGCAGCTTAGGGGGCTCAAACTACGAGCAGTACTTC.

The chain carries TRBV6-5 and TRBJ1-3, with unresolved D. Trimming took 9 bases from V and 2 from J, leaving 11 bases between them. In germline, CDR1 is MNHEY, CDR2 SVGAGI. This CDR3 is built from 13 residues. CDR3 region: CASRVGTGNTIYF. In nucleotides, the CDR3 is TGTGCCAGTCGGGTTGGCACTGGAAACACCATATATTTT.

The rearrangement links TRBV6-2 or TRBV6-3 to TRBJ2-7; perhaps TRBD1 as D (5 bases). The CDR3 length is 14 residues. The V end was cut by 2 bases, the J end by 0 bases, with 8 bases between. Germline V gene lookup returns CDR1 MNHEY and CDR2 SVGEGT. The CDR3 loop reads CASSYADSSYEQYF. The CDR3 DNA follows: TGTGCCAGCAGTTACGCAGACAGCTCCTACGAGCAGTACTTC.

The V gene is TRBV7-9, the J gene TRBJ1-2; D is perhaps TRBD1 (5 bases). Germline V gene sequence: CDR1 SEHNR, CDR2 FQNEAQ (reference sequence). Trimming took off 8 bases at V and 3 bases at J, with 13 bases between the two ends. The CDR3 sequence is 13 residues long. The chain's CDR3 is CASPNPGDYGYTF. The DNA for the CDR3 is TGTGCCAGCCCCAATCCGGGGGACTATGGCTACACCTTC.

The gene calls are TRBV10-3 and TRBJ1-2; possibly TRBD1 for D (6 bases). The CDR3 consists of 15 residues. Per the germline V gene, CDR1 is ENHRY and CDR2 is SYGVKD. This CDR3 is CATRGGGAFDFRYTF. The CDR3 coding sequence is TGTGCGACCCGTGGGGGGGGCGCCTTCGACTTTCGCTACACCTTC.

CDR3 nucleotides: TGCGCCAGCAGTCAACCCGGAGAGCCTAACTATGGCTACACCTTC. Protein: CASSQPGEPNYGYTF. This sequence joins TRBV23-1 and TRBJ1-2, with D unclear. TRBV23-1 is marked as an open reading frame, function uncertain. V was clipped by 2 bases and J by 0 bases, with 10 bases between them. The CDR3 extends over 15 amino acids.

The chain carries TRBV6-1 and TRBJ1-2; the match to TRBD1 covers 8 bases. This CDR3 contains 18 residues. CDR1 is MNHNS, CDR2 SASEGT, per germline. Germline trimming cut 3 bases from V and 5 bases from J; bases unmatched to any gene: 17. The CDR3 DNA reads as TGTGCCAGCAGTGATTATCGACAGGGGAAGGGCCTAAGGTATGGCTACACCTTC. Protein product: CASSDYRQGKGLRYGYTF.